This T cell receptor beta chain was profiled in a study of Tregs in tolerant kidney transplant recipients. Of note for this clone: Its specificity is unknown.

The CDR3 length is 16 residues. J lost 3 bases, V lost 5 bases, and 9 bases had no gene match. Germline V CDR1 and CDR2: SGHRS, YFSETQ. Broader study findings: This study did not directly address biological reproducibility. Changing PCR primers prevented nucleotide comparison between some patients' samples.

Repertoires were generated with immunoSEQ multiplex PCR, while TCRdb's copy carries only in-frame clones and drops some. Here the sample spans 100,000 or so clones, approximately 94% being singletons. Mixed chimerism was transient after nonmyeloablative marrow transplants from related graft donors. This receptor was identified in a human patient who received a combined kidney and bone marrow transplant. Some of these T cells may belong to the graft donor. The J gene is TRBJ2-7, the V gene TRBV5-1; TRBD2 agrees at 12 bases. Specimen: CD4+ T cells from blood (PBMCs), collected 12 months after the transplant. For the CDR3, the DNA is TGCGCCAGCAGGTGGACTAGCGGGACACCCTTCTACGAGCAGTACTTC. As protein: CASRWTSGTPFYEQYF.